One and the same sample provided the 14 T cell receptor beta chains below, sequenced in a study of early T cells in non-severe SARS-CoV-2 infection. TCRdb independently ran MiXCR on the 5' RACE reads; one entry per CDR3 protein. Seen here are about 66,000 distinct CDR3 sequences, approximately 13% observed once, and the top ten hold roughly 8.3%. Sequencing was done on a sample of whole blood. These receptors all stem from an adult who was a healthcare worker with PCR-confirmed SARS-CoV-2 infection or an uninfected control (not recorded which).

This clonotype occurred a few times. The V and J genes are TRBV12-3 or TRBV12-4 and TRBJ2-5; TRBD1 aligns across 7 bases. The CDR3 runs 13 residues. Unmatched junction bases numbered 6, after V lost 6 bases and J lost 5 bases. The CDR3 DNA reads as TGTGCCAGCAGCCTGACAGGGTCGGAGACCCAGTACTTC. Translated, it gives CASSLTGSETQYF.

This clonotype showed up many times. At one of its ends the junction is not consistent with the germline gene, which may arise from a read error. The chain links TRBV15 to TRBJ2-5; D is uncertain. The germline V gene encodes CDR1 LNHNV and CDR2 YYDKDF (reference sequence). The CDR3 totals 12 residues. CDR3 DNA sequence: TGTGCCACCAGCAGAGACCAGGAGACCCAGTACTTC. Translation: CATSRDQETQYF.

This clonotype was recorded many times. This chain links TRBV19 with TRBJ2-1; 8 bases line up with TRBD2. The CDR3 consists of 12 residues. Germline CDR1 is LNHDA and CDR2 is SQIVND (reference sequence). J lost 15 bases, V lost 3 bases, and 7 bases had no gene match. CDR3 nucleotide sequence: TGTGCCAGTAGTATCCAAGCGGGAGTGGTGTTCTTC. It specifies CASSIQAGVVFF.

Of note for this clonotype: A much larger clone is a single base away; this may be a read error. The CDR3 sequence: CASSLVRESYNSPLHF. The CDR3, as DNA: TGTGCCAGCAGCTTAGTCCGTGAGTCCTATAATTCACCCCTCCACTTT. This rearrangement joins TRBV7-2 to TRBJ1-6; D is undetermined. Germline-derived CDR1 and CDR2 are SGHTA and FQGNSA. The CDR3 length is 16 residues. Trimming took 1 base from V and 1 from J, leaving 8 bases between them.

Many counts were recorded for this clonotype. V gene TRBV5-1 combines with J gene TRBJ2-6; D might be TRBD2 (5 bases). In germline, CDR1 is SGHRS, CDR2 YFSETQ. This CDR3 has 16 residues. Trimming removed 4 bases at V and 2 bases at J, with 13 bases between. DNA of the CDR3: TGCGCCAGCAGCCTTACCGGGAAAACTGGGGCCAACGTCCTGACTTTC. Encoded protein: CASSLTGKTGANVLTF. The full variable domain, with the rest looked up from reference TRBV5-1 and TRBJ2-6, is KAGVTQTPRYLIKTRGQQVTLSCSPISGHRSVSWYQQTPGQGLQFLFEYFSETQRNKGNFPGRFSGRQFSNSRSEMNVSTLELGDSALYLCASSLTGKTGANVLTFGAGSRLTVL.

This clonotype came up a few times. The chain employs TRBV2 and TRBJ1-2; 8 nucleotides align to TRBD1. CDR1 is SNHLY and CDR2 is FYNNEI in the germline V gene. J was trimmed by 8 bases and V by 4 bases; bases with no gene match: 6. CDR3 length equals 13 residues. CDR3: CASSVEGQVGYTF. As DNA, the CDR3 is TGTGCCAGCAGTGTTGAGGGACAGGTCGGCTACACCTTC.

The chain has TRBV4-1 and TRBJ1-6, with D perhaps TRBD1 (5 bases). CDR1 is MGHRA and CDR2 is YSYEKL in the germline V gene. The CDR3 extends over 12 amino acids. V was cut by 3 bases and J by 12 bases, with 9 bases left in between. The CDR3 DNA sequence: TGCGCCAGCAGCCATAGAGGGGAACCCCTCCACTTT. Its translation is CASSHRGEPLHF.

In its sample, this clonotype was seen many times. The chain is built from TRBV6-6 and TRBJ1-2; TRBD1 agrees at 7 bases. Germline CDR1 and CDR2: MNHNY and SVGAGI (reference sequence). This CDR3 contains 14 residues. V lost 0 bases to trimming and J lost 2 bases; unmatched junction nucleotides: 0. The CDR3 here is CASSYSGQNYGYTF. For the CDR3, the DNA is TGTGCCAGCAGTTACTCGGGACAGAACTATGGCTACACCTTC.

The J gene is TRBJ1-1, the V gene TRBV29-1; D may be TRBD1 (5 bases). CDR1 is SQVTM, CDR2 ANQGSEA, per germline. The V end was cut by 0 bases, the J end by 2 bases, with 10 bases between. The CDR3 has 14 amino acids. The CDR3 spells CSVEDLGVNTEAFF. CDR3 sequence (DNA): TGCAGCGTTGAAGATCTGGGGGTTAACACTGAAGCTTTCTTT.

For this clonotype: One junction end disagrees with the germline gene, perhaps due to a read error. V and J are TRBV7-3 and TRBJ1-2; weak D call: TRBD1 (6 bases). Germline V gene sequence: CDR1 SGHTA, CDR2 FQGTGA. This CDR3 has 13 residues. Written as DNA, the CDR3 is TGTGCCAGCAGCCCAACAGGGAACTCTGGCTACACCTTC. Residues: CASSPTGNSGYTF.

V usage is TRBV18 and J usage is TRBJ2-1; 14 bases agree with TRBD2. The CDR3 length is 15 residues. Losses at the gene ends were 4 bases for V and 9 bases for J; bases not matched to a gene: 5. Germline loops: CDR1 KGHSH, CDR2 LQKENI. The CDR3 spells CASSRGLAGAFEQFF. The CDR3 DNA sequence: TGTGCCAGCTCACGGGGACTAGCGGGAGCATTTGAGCAGTTCTTC.

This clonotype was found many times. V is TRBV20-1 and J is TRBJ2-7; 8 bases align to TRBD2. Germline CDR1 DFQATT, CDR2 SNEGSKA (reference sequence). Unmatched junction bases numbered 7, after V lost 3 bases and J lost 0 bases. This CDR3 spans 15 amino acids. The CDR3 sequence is CSASQSGGSSYEQYF. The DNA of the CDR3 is TGCAGTGCTAGTCAGAGCGGGGGTAGCTCCTACGAGCAGTACTTC.

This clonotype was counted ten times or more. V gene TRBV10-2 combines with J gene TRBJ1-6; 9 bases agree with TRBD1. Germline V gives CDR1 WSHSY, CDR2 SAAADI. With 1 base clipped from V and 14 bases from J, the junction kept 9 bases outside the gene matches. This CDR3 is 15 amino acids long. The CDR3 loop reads CASSEWGQGVPALHF. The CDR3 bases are TGCGCCAGCAGTGAGTGGGGACAGGGTGTGCCAGCCCTCCACTTT.

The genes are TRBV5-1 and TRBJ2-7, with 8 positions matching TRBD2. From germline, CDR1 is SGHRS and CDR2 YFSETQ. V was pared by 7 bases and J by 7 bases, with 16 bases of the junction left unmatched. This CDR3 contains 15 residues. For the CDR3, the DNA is TGCGCCAGCCGAGACGGGAGGGGTGTAGGATCGGAGCAGTACTTC. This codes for CASRDGRGVGSEQYF. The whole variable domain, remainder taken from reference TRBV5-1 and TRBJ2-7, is KAGVTQTPRYLIKTRGQQVTLSCSPISGHRSVSWYQQTPGQGLQFLFEYFSETQRNKGNFPGRFSGRQFSNSRSEMNVSTLELGDSALYLCASRDGRGVGSEQYFGPGTRLTVT.